Sequencing of this TCR beta chain was carried out in a study of OX40 agonist ivuxolimab in advanced cancers. Study observations and caveats: CD4+ and CD8+ blood T cells expanded clonally by week 6 at 0.1 to 3.0 mg/kg. Individuals who were partial responders at 0.1-3.0 mg/kg had clonal expansion that ranked among the lowest.

This CDR3 is 15 amino acids long. Trimming took off 4 bases at V and 3 bases at J, with 19 bases between the two ends. Germline CDR1 is GTSNPN and CDR2 is SVGIG (reference sequence). Measured with immunoSEQ multiplex PCR; TCRdb has only the in-frame clones, and not every one. The profile shows about 22,000 clones, 70% to 90% of them singletons. Remarks on this clone: No antigen is known for it.

The sample consisted of CD4+ or CD8+ T cells sorted from blood, taken in a trial of the OX40 agonist ivuxolimab. V and J are TRBV30 and TRBJ2-7; D may correspond to TRBD1 or TRBD2 (6 bases each). This TCR was sampled from an adult with an advanced solid tumor such as melanoma, head and neck, liver or kidney cancer. CDR3 bases: TGTGCCTGGAACACCATGGTGGGGGGCCACTACGAGCAGTACTTC. Protein sequence: CAWNTMVGGHYEQYF.